This T cell receptor beta chain was captured by sequencing in a study of T cells in narcolepsy (dated by TCRdb to 2017 to 2018). General notes on the study: The study enrolled patients with narcolepsy type 1 or type 2 (NT1, NT2) together with healthy control donors. The study used TCR Vbeta sequencing to track clonotypes in blood and CSF while looking for autoreactive T cells in narcolepsy patients that target self-antigens of hypocretin neurons (hypocretin, TRIB2). The full study reports these points: According to the report, autoreactive clonotypes were detected serially in the blood of the same patients and of different patients, but not in healthy controls. No sequences matching autoreactive T cell clones were present in some of the blood memory CD4+ repertoires from patients and controls. Plots that compared CSF and blood CD4+ T cell clonotypes from the same patient highlighted HCRT-specific and TRIB2-specific autoreactive clonotypes. Numbers of sequenced blood memory CD4+ clonotypes were comparable, averaging roughly 40,000 in patients and around 30,000 in controls.

For TCR Vbeta sequencing, memory CD4+ T cells were sorted ex vivo from the peripheral blood of both healthy controls and narcolepsy patients. The method was the immunoSEQ multiplex PCR assay. TCRdb took over this immuneACCESS table, retaining in-frame rearrangements with V and J assigned. Such tables are incomplete; in checked studies, under half of the missing clones stem from an unresolved V gene, and the remainder is unexplained. Here the sample has around 33,000 clones; around 83% occur a single time. Jointly, the top ten make up approximately 2.5% of the sample. As concerns this clone: Its specific antigen is unknown. No base quality information exists; no much larger clone differs at one position.

This TCR was sampled from a human donor with narcolepsy. Material: CD45RA- memory CD4+ T cells from PBMCs. This specimen's cell subset or site label, per the study, means: memory T cells sorted ex vivo from peripheral blood.

The nucleotide sequence is TGTGCCAGCATTATAGCGGGGGGCTACGAGCAGTACTTC. This sequence encodes CASIIAGGYEQYF. The chain couples TRBV11-2 to TRBJ2-7; TRBD2 lines up with 10 middle nucleotides. Looking up the germline V gene yields CDR1 SGHAT and CDR2 FQNNGV. Here V drops 7 bases and J drops 3 bases, and the junction holds 3 bases not matched to any gene. Inclusive of the bounding cysteine and phenylalanine, the CDR3 is 13 residues long. Left in the record is the CDR3 DNA by itself, 39 bases read in frame from the first base.